This is a list of T cell receptor beta chains from one sample in a study of early stage breast cancer tumors. TCRdb keeps only in-frame clones here, not all; method: immunoSEQ multiplex PCR. Counted here are about 34,000 clones, roughly four fifths occurring once; the ten biggest clones make up around a tenth. The sequenced sample consisted of breast tumor tissue. These receptor sequences come from a person between 30 and 45 years old with breast cancer. Both conserved end residues are part of each CDR3. A D gene is named only where the DNA matches it firmly. Expanded clones get a size class; other rows say once, few or many, or leave the size out.

v_call	d_call	clone_size	j_call	cdr3_aa	cdr3_nt
TRBV6-1	TRBD2	NA	TRBJ2-5	CASSVLAGGPSQETQYF	TGTGCCAGCAGTGTCCTAGCGGGAGGGCCCTCCCAAGAGACCCAGTACTTC
TRBV19	TRBD2	NA	TRBJ2-7	CATSGWASGSPIREQYF	TGTGCCACATCCGGGTGGGCTAGCGGGAGCCCTATTAGGGAGCAGTACTTC
TRBV18	NA	NA	TRBJ1-1	CASSPDLSLGAFF	TGTGCCAGCTCACCCGATTTAAGTTTAGGAGCTTTCTTT
TRBV7-3	TRBD1	NA	TRBJ2-7	CASSAGTGVGYEQYF	TGTGCCAGCAGCGCGGGGACAGGGGTAGGGTACGAGCAGTACTTC
TRBV6-5	NA	NA	TRBJ2-5	CASSPTFLGETQYF	TGTGCCAGCAGCCCTACCTTCCTAGGAGAGACCCAGTACTTC
TRBV6-8	NA	NA	TRBJ2-3	CASRRGTQYF	TGTGCCAGCAGGCGAGGGACGCAGTATTTT
TRBV7-9	NA	NA	TRBJ2-5	CASSLQGGLETQYF	TGTGCCAGCAGCTTACAAGGCGGCTTGGAGACCCAGTACTTC
TRBV9	NA	few	TRBJ1-6	CASSVASTVEYSPLHF	TGTGCCAGCAGCGTAGCCTCCACGGTAGAATATTCACCCCTCCACTTT
TRBV7-2	NA	NA	TRBJ2-2	CASSSTRKRSGELFF	TGTGCCAGCAGCAGTACTAGGAAGAGGTCCGGGGAGCTGTTTTTT
TRBV5-1	NA	NA	TRBJ1-1	CASRLTGLTEAFF	TGCGCCAGCCGGTTAACAGGGCTCACTGAAGCTTTCTTT
TRBV6-5	TRBD2	NA	TRBJ2-3	CASSGSGGRGGQYF	TGTGCCAGCAGTGGCTCCGGAGGCCGGGGGGGGCAGTATTTT
TRBV19	NA	NA	TRBJ1-4	CASCREVREKLFF	TGTGCCAGTTGCAGGGAAGTTCGGGAAAAACTGTTTTTT
TRBV19	NA	NA	TRBJ2-6	CASSTTGTGANVLTF	TGTGCCAGTAGTACTACAGGGACCGGGGCCAACGTCCTGACTTTC
TRBV5-1	NA	NA	TRBJ1-1	CASSLNTEAFF	TGCGCCAGCAGCCTGAACACTGAAGCTTTCTTT
TRBV6-4	NA	NA	TRBJ1-2	CASSDSRKGDRYGYTF	TGTGCCAGCAGTGACTCGAGGAAGGGCGACCGTTATGGCTACACCTTC
TRBV7-9	TRBD2	NA	TRBJ2-3	CASSFWTSGTDTQYF	TGTGCCAGCAGCTTCTGGACTAGCGGCACAGATACGCAGTATTTT
TRBV7-3	NA	NA	TRBJ2-3	CASSQGPRGTDTQYF	TGTGCCAGCAGCCAGGGTCCTAGAGGCACAGATACGCAGTATTTT
TRBV5-4	NA	NA	TRBJ1-2	CASSLATYRENYGYTF	TGTGCCAGCAGCTTGGCCACATACAGGGAGAACTATGGCTACACCTTC
TRBV4-2	NA	NA	TRBJ1-2	CASSQEEGGYTF	TGTGCCAGCAGCCAAGAGGAGGGCGGCTACACCTTC
TRBV5-8	NA	NA	TRBJ2-1	CASSLRRGYQFF	TGTGCCAGCAGCCTAAGGCGGGGCTACCAGTTCTTC
TRBV9	TRBD2	once	TRBJ2-2	CASSVGLARGTGELFF	TGTGCCAGCAGCGTAGGACTAGCGCGGGGGACCGGGGAGCTGTTTTTT
TRBV6-6	TRBD2	NA	TRBJ2-1	CASSYSGLAGGKEQFF	TGTGCCAGCAGTTACTCGGGACTAGCGGGGGGTAAGGAGCAGTTCTTC
TRBV9	TRBD2	NA	TRBJ2-7	CASSVSSGPYEQYF	TGTGCCAGCAGCGTATCTAGCGGGCCCTACGAGCAGTACTTC
TRBV10-3	NA	NA	TRBJ2-1	CAIRSLADTNEQFF	TGTGCCATCAGGTCGCTAGCAGACACAAATGAGCAGTTCTTC
TRBV18	TRBD1	NA	TRBJ1-1	CASSPGQAIREAFF	TGTGCCAGCTCACCGGGACAGGCAATCAGAGAAGCTTTCTTT
TRBV30	TRBD2	NA	TRBJ2-1	CAWISLAGYNEQFF	TGTGCCTGGATATCTCTAGCGGGTTACAATGAGCAGTTCTTC
TRBV5-5	NA	NA	TRBJ1-1	CASSLAPAYTEAFF	TGTGCCAGCAGCTTGGCCCCCGCTTACACTGAAGCTTTCTTT